This T cell receptor beta chain was sequenced during a study of cytomegalovirus exposure and HLA in healthy donors. The wider study: Earlier, about 179 million T cells were analyzed, and some 120 million unique TCR beta sequences were found among them.

The CDR3 has 18 amino acids. V dropped 8 bases and J dropped 0; count of bases not matched to a gene: 8. Germline V gene data show CDR1 as ENHRY and CDR2 as SYGVKD. PCR was performed using 60 Vbeta and 13 Jbeta primers. Sequencing was performed with immunoSEQ multiplex PCR; in TCRdb, only in-frame clones are kept and a portion is missing. Seen here are over 150,000 clones, 80% observed once, and the top ten hold around 4.5%. The rearrangement joins TRBV10-3 to TRBJ2-1; 15 positions match TRBD2. Sequencing was done on a sample of PBMCs. The receptor comes from a man younger than 40 in good health and CMV-seronegative. The CDR3 loop reads CAIGGTSGGYSSYNEQFF. DNA for the CDR3: TGTGCCATCGGGGGGACTAGCGGGGGGTACAGCTCCTACAATGAGCAGTTCTTC.